What follows are 28 T cell receptor beta chains derived from one specimen sequenced in a study of OX40 agonist ivuxolimab in advanced cancers. TCRdb keeps only in-frame clones here, not all; method: immunoSEQ multiplex PCR. Found here are approximately 120,000 clones, under 95% of them singletons; the top ten hold around 0.81%. The sample consisted of CD4+ or CD8+ T cells sorted from blood, taken in a trial of the OX40 agonist ivuxolimab. These receptors all stem from an adult with an advanced solid tumor such as melanoma, head and neck, liver or kidney cancer.

The V and J genes are TRBV28 and TRBJ1-2; TRBD1 aligns across 9 bases. The V segment lost 4 bases and the J segment 2 bases; nucleotides outside the gene matches: 11. The length of the CDR3 is 17 residues. Germline V lookup: CDR1 MDHEN, CDR2 SYDVKM. The CDR3 spells CASSSVGADRGNYGYTF. CDR3 DNA sequence: TGTGCCAGCAGTTCAGTGGGGGCGGACAGGGGCAACTATGGCTACACCTTC.

The rearrangement links TRBV4-2 to TRBJ2-3; TRBD2 matches 7 bases. This CDR3 has 12 residues. Germline V gene data show CDR1 as LGHNA and CDR2 as YNFKEQ. Trimming removed 8 bases from V and 12 bases from J; junction bases left unmatched: 11. The chain's CDR3 is CASFQGGSSQYF. The DNA of the CDR3 is TGTGCCAGCTTCCAGGGCGGGAGTTCTCAGTATTTT.

This chain links TRBV5-1 with TRBJ1-2; D ambiguous. The V end lost 0 bases, the J end lost 8 bases, and 8 bases lay between the germline ends. The V gene's germline CDR1 is SGHRS and CDR2 YFSETQ. The length of the CDR3 is 12 residues. This CDR3 reads CASSLERRGYTF. The CDR3 DNA sequence: TGCGCCAGCAGCTTGGAAAGACGGGGCTACACCTTC.

This rearrangement joins TRBV5-6 to TRBJ2-7, with D perhaps TRBD2 (5 bases). Trimming shortened V by 0 bases and J by 1 base, and 11 bases separated the two germline ends. The CDR3 contains 15 residues. Germline V gene lookup returns CDR1 SGHDT and CDR2 YYEEEE. CDR3 amino acids: CASSLGTAGSYEQYF. DNA of the CDR3: TGTGCCAGCAGCTTGGGGACTGCGGGTTCCTACGAGCAGTACTTC.

The J gene is TRBJ2-1, the V gene TRBV5-1; TRBD1 agrees at 7 bases. Per the germline V gene, CDR1 is SGHRS and CDR2 is YFSETQ. The CDR3 has 16 amino acids. Unmatched junction bases numbered 6, after V lost 0 bases and J lost 3 bases. DNA for the CDR3: TGCGCCAGCAGCTTGGGGAAAAGGGACAGCTACAATGAGCAGTTCTTC. Residues: CASSLGKRDSYNEQFF. Full variable domain (rest looked up from reference TRBV5-1 and TRBJ2-1): KAGVTQTPRYLIKTRGQQVTLSCSPISGHRSVSWYQQTPGQGLQFLFEYFSETQRNKGNFPGRFSGRQFSNSRSEMNVSTLELGDSALYLCASSLGKRDSYNEQFFGPGTRLTVL.

The rearrangement uses TRBV18 and TRBJ1-5; TRBD1 is a possible D gene (5 bases). V was shortened by 4 bases and J by 8 bases, with 15 bases between the two germline ends. The CDR3 is made up of 14 amino acids. Germline V gene lookup returns CDR1 KGHSH and CDR2 LQKENI. CDR3 amino acids: CASSQGTVVEPQHF. The DNA of the CDR3 is TGTGCCAGCTCACAAGGGACCGTAGTGGAGCCCCAGCATTTT.

J is TRBJ2-7 and V is TRBV4-2, with D perhaps matching TRBD1 or TRBD2 (5 bases each). Trimming took 5 bases from V and 3 from J, leaving 20 bases between them. This CDR3 has 16 residues. Germline V lookup: CDR1 LGHNA, CDR2 YNFKEQ. In nucleotides, the CDR3 is TGTGCCAGCAGCTTTCTTCCGGGGACGGGCGTCTACGAGCAGTACTTC. It yields the protein CASSFLPGTGVYEQYF.

The CDR3 sequence: CASSKGRTSGIDGDTQYF. The CDR3 nucleotides read TGTGCCAGCAGTAAAGGGAGGACTAGCGGGATTGATGGGGATACGCAGTATTTT. The V gene is TRBV27, the J gene TRBJ2-3, with TRBD2 matching over 12 bases. The CDR3 length is 18 residues. Germline CDR1 reads MNHEY; CDR2 reads SMNVEV (reference sequence). The trim removed 5 bases at V and 6 bases at J, leaving 15 bases unmatched.

This chain connects TRBV19 to TRBJ1-2, with a tentative D call TRBD1 (6 bases). V was cut by 10 bases and J by 8 bases, with 17 bases left in between. The CDR3 covers 12 residues. Per the germline V gene, CDR1 is LNHDA and CDR2 is SQIVND (reference sequence). In nucleotides, the CDR3 is TGTGCCACCGAAGACAGGATCGGAGGCTACACCTTC. Residues: CATEDRIGGYTF.

The V gene is TRBV5-1, the J gene TRBJ2-7, with TRBD1 as a possible D gene (6 bases). V gave up 4 bases and J gave up 2 bases, with 13 bases separating them. This CDR3 comprises 14 residues. Germline lookup yields CDR1 SGHRS and CDR2 YFSETQ. This chain's CDR3 is CASSADSLTYEQYF. The CDR3 nucleotides read TGCGCCAGCAGCGCGGACAGCCTCACCTACGAGCAGTACTTC.

The genes are TRBV19 and TRBJ2-7; 7 bases match TRBD2. Unmatched junction bases numbered 14, after V lost 5 bases and J lost 7 bases. There are 15 residues in the CDR3. Germline loops: CDR1 LNHDA, CDR2 SQIVND (reference sequence). CDR3 protein: CASSLRDRGGWEQYF. DNA of the CDR3: TGTGCCAGTAGTCTCCGGGACCGCGGGGGTTGGGAGCAGTACTTC.

The rearrangement joins TRBV7-2 to TRBJ2-5; tentatively, D is TRBD1 or TRBD2 (6 bases each). Per the germline V gene, CDR1 is SGHTA and CDR2 is FQGNSA. The CDR3 sequence is 17 residues long. Trimming pared 5 bases from V and 7 bases from J, leaving 26 bases between. The CDR3 spells CASSQGGNKPDAGTQYF. CDR3 sequence (DNA): TGTGCCAGCAGCCAAGGGGGGAATAAGCCAGACGCCGGGACCCAGTACTTC.

This clone was picked up a small number of times. CDR3 sequence reads: CASSLGTGGLAFF. CDR3 coding DNA: TGTGCCAGCAGTCTCGGGACAGGGGGCTTAGCTTTCTTT. V and J are TRBV27 and TRBJ1-1; 12 bases are a match to TRBD1. The CDR3 length is 13 residues. With 5 bases clipped from V and 10 bases from J, the junction kept 5 bases outside the gene matches. Germline V lookup: CDR1 MNHEY, CDR2 SMNVEV (reference sequence).

The chain employs TRBV5-4 and TRBJ2-3, with D perhaps matching TRBD1 (6 bases). The CDR3 totals 16 residues. Germline assignment: CDR1 SGHNT and CDR2 YYREEE (reference sequence). V gave up 4 bases and J gave up 2 bases, with 17 bases separating them. CDR3 loop: CASSPPRTVATDTQYF. The CDR3 bases are TGTGCCAGCAGCCCTCCCCGGACAGTGGCCACAGATACGCAGTATTTT. Full variable domain (rest looked up from reference TRBV5-4 and TRBJ2-3): ETGVTQSPTHLIKTRGQQVTLRCSSQSGHNTVSWYQQALGQGPQFIFQYYREEENGRGNFPPRFSGLQFPNYSSELNVNALELDDSALYLCASSPPRTVATDTQYFGPGTRLTVL.

The chain recombines TRBV19 with TRBJ1-1; D is ambiguous. This CDR3 comprises 16 residues. V was shortened by 5 bases and J by 6 bases, with 22 bases between the two germline ends. From germline, CDR1 is LNHDA and CDR2 SQIVND (reference sequence). CDR3 loop: CASSGRQVEVQAEAFF. DNA for the CDR3: TGTGCCAGTAGTGGCCGCCAGGTCGAGGTCCAGGCTGAAGCTTTCTTT.

This rearrangement joins TRBV19 to TRBJ1-5; D perhaps matches TRBD1 (6 bases). There are 17 residues in the CDR3. Germline CDR1 LNHDA, CDR2 SQIVND (reference sequence). V lost 2 bases to trimming and J lost 0 bases, with 14 bases between them. CDR3 DNA sequence: TGTGCCAGTAGTATACGTACCAGGGGAACTAGCAATCAGCCCCAGCATTTT. Translated: CASSIRTRGTSNQPQHF.

The chain carries TRBV4-3 and TRBJ2-3, with 9 bases that match TRBD1. Trimming at V came to 5 bases and at J to 3 bases, leaving 6 bases not matched to a gene. The CDR3 sequence is 15 residues long. Germline V CDR1 and CDR2: LGHNA, YSLEER. The CDR3 protein is CASSFRDRETDTQYF. The CDR3 coding sequence is TGCGCCAGCAGCTTTCGGGACAGGGAAACAGATACGCAGTATTTT.

The gene calls are TRBV28 and TRBJ2-5; D is possibly TRBD1 (6 bases). The V end lost 5 bases, the J end lost 5 bases, and 15 bases lay between the germline ends. CDR1 and CDR2 (germline): MDHEN, SYDVKM. CDR3 size: 14 residues. CDR3 in DNA: TGTGCCAGCAGTGCACAGGGTAGAGAGGAGACCCAGTACTTC. Amino acid sequence: CASSAQGREETQYF.

The rearrangement links TRBV27 to TRBJ1-2; tentatively, D is TRBD1 (5 bases). V shed 0 bases and J shed 6 bases, with 11 bases lying between them. CDR1 MNHEY and CDR2 SMNVEV come from the germline V gene (reference sequence). The CDR3 is 14 residues long. The CDR3 nucleotides are TGTGCCAGCAGTTTATCCCCAGGGTCCGATGGCTACACCTTC. Amino acids: CASSLSPGSDGYTF.

The chain joins TRBV29-1 to TRBJ1-5; D call uncertain. The CDR3 contains 10 residues. In germline, CDR1 is SQVTM, CDR2 ANQGSEA. V gave up 7 bases and J gave up 10 bases, with 11 bases separating them. CDR3 protein: CSGSESPQHF. CDR3 nucleotide sequence: TGCAGCGGAAGCGAATCACCCCAGCATTTT.

The gene calls are TRBV7-2 and TRBJ2-1; D uncertain. The CDR3 contains 15 residues. Germline CDR1 reads SGHTA; CDR2 reads FQGNSA. V lost 1 base and J lost 2, with 9 bases in between. The CDR3 DNA reads as TGTGCCAGCAGCTTAGGCCCAGGTCCCTACAATGAGCAGTTCTTC. This gives the protein CASSLGPGPYNEQFF.

The V and J genes are TRBV7-6 and TRBJ1-2; 9 bases line up with TRBD1. The germline CDR1 and CDR2 sequences are SGHVS and FNYEAQ. Trimming took 5 bases from V and 9 from J; bases not matched to a gene: 4. The CDR3 sequence is 12 residues long. The CDR3 here is CASSPGQGSYTF. The CDR3 DNA is TGTGCCAGCAGCCCAGGACAGGGGAGCTACACCTTC.

The chain joins TRBV5-8 to TRBJ1-5; no clear D gene. Germline-derived CDR1 and CDR2 are SGHTS and YDEGEE. CDR3 length: 15 residues. The germline V and J ends were trimmed by 0 bases and 0 bases, with 7 bases remaining between them. The CDR3 is CASSLDLYSNQPQHF. The CDR3 DNA is TGTGCCAGCAGCTTGGACCTATATAGCAATCAGCCCCAGCATTTT.

The chain couples TRBV19 to TRBJ2-3, with D maybe TRBD2 (6 bases). CDR1 and CDR2 (germline): LNHDA, SQIVND (reference sequence). Trimming cost V 10 bases and J 2 bases, with 13 bases left between them. The CDR3 totals 13 residues. The CDR3 DNA sequence: TGTGCCACCACTAGCCACAACACAGATACGCAGTATTTT. It is translated as CATTSHNTDTQYF.

V and J are TRBV9 and TRBJ2-5; 8 positions agree with TRBD2. The CDR3 runs to 15 residues. Per the germline V gene, CDR1 is SGDLS and CDR2 is YYNGEE. With V trimmed by 3 bases and J by 5 bases, 9 bases remained unmatched. DNA of the CDR3: TGTGCCAGCAGCGCTGTGGTGACTAGCGAGGAGACCCAGTACTTC. This codes for CASSAVVTSEETQYF.

V gene TRBV5-6 combines with J gene TRBJ2-2; D might be TRBD2 (5 bases). Germline lookup yields CDR1 SGHDT and CDR2 YYEEEE. The CDR3 length is 16 residues. Trimming pared 5 bases from V and 5 bases from J, leaving 19 bases between. The CDR3 spells CASSQMGSGYTGELFF. DNA for the CDR3: TGTGCCAGCAGTCAGATGGGATCGGGGTATACCGGGGAGCTGTTTTTT.

The chain carries TRBV5-1 and TRBJ2-2; 7 bases line up with TRBD2. The V and J ends lost 0 bases and 6 bases, in that order; junction bases with no gene match: 5. Germline values: CDR1 SGHRS, CDR2 YFSETQ. The CDR3 is 15 amino acids. This CDR3 is CASSLAGLVAGELFF. As DNA, the CDR3 is TGCGCCAGCAGCTTGGCAGGACTAGTGGCCGGGGAGCTGTTTTTT.

This clone was counted only a few times. This rearrangement joins TRBV30 to TRBJ1-1; D remains unclear. Germline loops: CDR1 GTSNPN, CDR2 SVGIG (reference sequence). The CDR3 is made up of 13 amino acids. V lost 2 bases and J 2 bases, leaving 9 bases between the germline ends. CDR3 DNA: TGTGCCTGGAGTCACAAGGCAAACACTGAAGCTTTCTTT. Translating gives CAWSHKANTEAFF.